This T cell receptor (beta chain) is from a study of cytomegalovirus exposure and HLA in healthy donors. About the study: Out of approximately 170 million T cells, an earlier analysis found roughly 110 million unique TCR beta sequences in total.

The germline V gene has CDR1 SGHRS and CDR2 YFSETQ. J lost 1 base, V lost 4 bases, and 13 bases had no gene match. CDR3 size: 18 residues. PCR involved 60 Vbeta and 13 Jbeta primers. TCRdb keeps only in-frame clones here, not all; method: immunoSEQ multiplex PCR. The sample lists around 160,000 clones; over 75% were seen once. The sequencing input was PBMCs. The chain is built from TRBV5-1 and TRBJ2-3; 9 bases are shared with TRBD2. This receptor was obtained from a man aged 45-65 years in good health and CMV-seropositive. The CDR3 nucleotides read TGCGCCAGCAGCCTCACTGTGAATCCTAGCGGGGGCACAGATACGCAGTATTTT. It encodes CASSLTVNPSGGTDTQYF.